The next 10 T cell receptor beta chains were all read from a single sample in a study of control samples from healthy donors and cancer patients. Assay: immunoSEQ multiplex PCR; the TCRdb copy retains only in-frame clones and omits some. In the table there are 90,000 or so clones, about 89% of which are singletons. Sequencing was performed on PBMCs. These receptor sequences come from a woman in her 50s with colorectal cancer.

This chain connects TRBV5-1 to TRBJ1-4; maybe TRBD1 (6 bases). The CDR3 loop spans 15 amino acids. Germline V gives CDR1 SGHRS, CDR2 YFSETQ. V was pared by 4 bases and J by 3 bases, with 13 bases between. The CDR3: CASSPAGVSNEKLFF. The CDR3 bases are TGCGCCAGCAGCCCGGCAGGGGTTTCTAATGAAAAACTGTTTTTT. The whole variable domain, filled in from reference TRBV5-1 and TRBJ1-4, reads KAGVTQTPRYLIKTRGQQVTLSCSPISGHRSVSWYQQTPGQGLQFLFEYFSETQRNKGNFPGRFSGRQFSNSRSEMNVSTLELGDSALYLCASSPAGVSNEKLFFGSGTQLSVL.

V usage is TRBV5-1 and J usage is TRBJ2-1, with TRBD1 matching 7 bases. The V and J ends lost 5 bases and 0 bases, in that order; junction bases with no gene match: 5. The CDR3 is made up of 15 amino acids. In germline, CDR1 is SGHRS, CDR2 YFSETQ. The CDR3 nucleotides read TGCGCCAGCAGATCAGGGGGAAACTCCTACAATGAGCAGTTCTTC. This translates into CASRSGGNSYNEQFF.

The CDR3 here is CASSYRPGQGADNEQFF. The CDR3, as DNA: TGTGCCAGCAGTTACCGGCCGGGACAGGGGGCTGACAATGAGCAGTTCTTC. This chain uses TRBV28 with TRBJ2-1, with 12 bases fitting TRBD1. CDR3 length equals 17 residues. Trimming cost V 4 bases and J 5 bases; bases outside gene matches: 9. Germline loops: CDR1 MDHEN, CDR2 SYDVKM.

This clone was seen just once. The CDR3 DNA reads TGTGCCAGCAGCCAAGGGGTAGCGGGGGCCCAAGAGACCCAGTACTTC. Encoded protein: CASSQGVAGAQETQYF. The gene calls are TRBV3-1 (or the pseudogene TRBV3-2) and TRBJ2-5, with 9 bases fitting TRBD2. The CDR3 is made up of 16 amino acids. The V and J ends lost 1 base and 1 base, in that order; junction bases with no gene match: 4. Germline loops: CDR1 LGHDT, CDR2 YNNKEL (reference sequence).

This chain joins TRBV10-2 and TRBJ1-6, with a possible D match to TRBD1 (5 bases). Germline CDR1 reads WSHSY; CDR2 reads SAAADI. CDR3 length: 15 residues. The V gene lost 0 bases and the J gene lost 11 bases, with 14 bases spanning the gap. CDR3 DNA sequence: TGCGCCAGCAGTGAGTCGATTATAGGGACGACACCCCTCCACTTT. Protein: CASSESIIGTTPLHF.

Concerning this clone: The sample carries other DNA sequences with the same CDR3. The CDR3 DNA follows: TGTGCCAGCAGTCCAAGGACAGGGAACACTGAAGCTTTCTTT. Translating gives CASSPRTGNTEAFF. V is TRBV6-5 and J is TRBJ1-1; 7 bases agree with TRBD1. The germline gives CDR1 MNHEY, CDR2 SVGAGI. The CDR3 totals 14 residues. V shed 5 bases and J 1 base; nucleotides not matched to a gene: 4.

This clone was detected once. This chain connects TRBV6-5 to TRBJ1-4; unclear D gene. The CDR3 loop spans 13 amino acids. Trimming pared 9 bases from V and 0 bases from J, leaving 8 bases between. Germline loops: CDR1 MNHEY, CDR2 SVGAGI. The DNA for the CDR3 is TGTGCCAGTCAGGAGACAACTAATGAAAAACTGTTTTTT. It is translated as CASQETTNEKLFF.

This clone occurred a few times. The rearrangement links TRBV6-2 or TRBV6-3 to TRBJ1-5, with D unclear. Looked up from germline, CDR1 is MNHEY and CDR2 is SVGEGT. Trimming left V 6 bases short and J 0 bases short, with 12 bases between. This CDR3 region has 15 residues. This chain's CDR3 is CASRPDAYSNQPQHF. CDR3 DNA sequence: TGTGCCAGCAGGCCTGACGCTTATAGCAATCAGCCCCAGCATTTT.

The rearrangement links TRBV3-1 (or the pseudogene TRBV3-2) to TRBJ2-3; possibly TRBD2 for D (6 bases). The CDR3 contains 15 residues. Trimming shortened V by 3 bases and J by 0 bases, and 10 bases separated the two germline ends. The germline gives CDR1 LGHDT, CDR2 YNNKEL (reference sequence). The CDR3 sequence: CASSHAGTSTDTQYF. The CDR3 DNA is TGTGCCAGCAGCCACGCGGGGACTAGCACAGATACGCAGTATTTT.

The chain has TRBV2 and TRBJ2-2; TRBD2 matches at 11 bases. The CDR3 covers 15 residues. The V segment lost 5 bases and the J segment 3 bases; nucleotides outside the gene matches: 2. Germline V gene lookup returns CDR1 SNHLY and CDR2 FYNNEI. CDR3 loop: CASSLAGGHTGELFF. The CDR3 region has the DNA TGTGCCAGCAGTTTAGCGGGGGGGCACACCGGGGAGCTGTTTTTT.